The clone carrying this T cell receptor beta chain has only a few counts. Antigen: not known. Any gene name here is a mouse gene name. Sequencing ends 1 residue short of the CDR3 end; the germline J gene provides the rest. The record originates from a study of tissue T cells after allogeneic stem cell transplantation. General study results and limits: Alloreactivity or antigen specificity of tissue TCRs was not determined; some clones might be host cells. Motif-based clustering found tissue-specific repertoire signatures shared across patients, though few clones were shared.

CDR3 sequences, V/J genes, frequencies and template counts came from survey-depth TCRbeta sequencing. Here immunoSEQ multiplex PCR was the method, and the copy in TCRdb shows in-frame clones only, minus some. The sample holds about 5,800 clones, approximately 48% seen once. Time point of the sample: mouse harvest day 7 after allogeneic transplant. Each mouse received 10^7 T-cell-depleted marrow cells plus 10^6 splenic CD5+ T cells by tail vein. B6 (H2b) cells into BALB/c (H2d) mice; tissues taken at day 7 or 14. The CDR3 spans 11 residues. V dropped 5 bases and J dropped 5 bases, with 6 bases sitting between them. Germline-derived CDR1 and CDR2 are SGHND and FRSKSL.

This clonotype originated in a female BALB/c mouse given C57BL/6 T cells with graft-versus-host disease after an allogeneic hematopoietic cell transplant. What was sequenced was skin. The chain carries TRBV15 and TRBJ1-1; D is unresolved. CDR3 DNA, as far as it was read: TGTGCCAGCAGTCCCGGGACAGAAGTCTTC. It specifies CASSPGTEVF. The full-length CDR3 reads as CASSPGTEVFF.